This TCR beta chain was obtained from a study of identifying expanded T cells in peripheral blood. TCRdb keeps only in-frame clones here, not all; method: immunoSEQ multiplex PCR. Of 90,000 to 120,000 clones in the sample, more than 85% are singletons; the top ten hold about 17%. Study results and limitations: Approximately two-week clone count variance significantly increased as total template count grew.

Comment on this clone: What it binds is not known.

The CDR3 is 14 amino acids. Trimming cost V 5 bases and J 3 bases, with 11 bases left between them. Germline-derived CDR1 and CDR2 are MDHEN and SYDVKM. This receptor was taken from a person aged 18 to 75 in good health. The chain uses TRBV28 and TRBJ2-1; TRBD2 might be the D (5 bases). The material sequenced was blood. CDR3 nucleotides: TGTGCCAGCAGTCCCGAGGGCCTCTACAATGAGCAGTTCTTC. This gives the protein CASSPEGLYNEQFF.